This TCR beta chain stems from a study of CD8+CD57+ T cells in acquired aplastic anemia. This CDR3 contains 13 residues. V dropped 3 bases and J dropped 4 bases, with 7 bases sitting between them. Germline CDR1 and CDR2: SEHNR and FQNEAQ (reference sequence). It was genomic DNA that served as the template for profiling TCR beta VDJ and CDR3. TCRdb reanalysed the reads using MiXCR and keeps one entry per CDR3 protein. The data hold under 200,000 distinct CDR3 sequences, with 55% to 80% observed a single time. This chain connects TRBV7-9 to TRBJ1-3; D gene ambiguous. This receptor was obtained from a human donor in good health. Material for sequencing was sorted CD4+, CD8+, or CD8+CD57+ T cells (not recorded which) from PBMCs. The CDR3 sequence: CASSLGQGNTIYF. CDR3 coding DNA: TGTGCCAGCAGCTTGGGTCAGGGAAACACCATATATTTT.